This T cell receptor (beta chain) was found in a study of neurological immune-mediated disorders (dated by TCRdb to the late 2010s). For the study in its entirety: Among the roughly 35 multiple sclerosis patients, approximately 31 had relapsing-remitting MS and 3 had secondary progressive MS. Using UMI-based sequencing, the study compared peripheral blood TCR-beta repertoires from patients with HTLV-I-associated myelopathy (HAM/TSP), patients with multiple sclerosis, and healthy controls. Longitudinal samples, technical triplicates and paired sorted CD4+ and CD8+ T-cell subsets, alongside PBMC samples, were included among the approximately 100 TCR-beta libraries. Of the approximately 68 subjects in the cohort, about 15 were HAM/TSP patients, about 34 were multiple sclerosis patients, and some 20 were healthy controls. Results and caveats for the whole study, not just this receptor: The highest TCR clonal expansion was observed in HAM/TSP patients, whereas the lowest was observed in MS patients, even when compared with healthy controls. No association of the MS cluster with clinical or MRI features was observed, and the need for larger cohorts was stated by the authors. Repertoires from 18 of 34 MS patients were grouped by phylogenetic analysis into a cluster of related CDR3 sequences, suggesting a possible repertoire-level signature. Across subjects, expanded clones never shared an identical CDR3 amino acid sequence, which suggests that the TCR-beta repertoires in every group were private.

The germline V gene (reference sequence) yields SEHNR for CDR1 and FQNEAQ for CDR2. From the cysteine up to the phenylalanine, the CDR3 has a length of 16 residues. Only CDR3 DNA remains: 48 bases, in frame from the first base. Trimming accounts for 5 bases at V and 0 bases at J, while the number of junction bases matched to no gene is 9. Libraries from unsorted PBMCs were made from 2 million PBMCs kept in RNAlater at -80 degrees C until RNA extraction. Multiple sclerosis patients were enrolled in a US clinical protocol evaluating disease progression by magnetic resonance imaging. PBMCs were separated from peripheral blood using Ficoll-Hypaque density gradient centrifugation and then cryopreserved in liquid nitrogen. cDNA was synthesized by template-switch 5'RACE using a primer carrying a 10-nucleotide random unique molecular identifier by which each TCR transcript was tagged. Every sequencing run yielded over 160 million TCR-beta sequences covering 15-18 subjects. Total RNA was extracted with the RNeasy kit. The KAPA Real-time Library Amplification kit was used to amplify TCR-beta VDJ regions with primers for the TCR constant region and the 5'RACE anchor. Sample indexes and Illumina adaptors were added in a first PCR, and a second PCR then increased library yield. After Ampure bead purification, the TCR product of roughly 650 bp was size-selected on a 2% E-gel SizeSelection system. Before pooling, library quality was checked on a Bioanalyzer, concentration was measured with Qubit, and libraries were quantified with the Kapa Library Quantification kit. An Illumina HiSeq 2500 sequenced the libraries paired-end 2 x 150 bp. To increase sequence diversity, roughly 24-31% phiX was spiked into each library pool. In the authors' own workflow: The quality-filtered reads were processed with the UMI-based MiGEC pipeline, whose error correction step removed more than 90% of the raw TCR sequences. IMGT germline references were used for aligning VDJ genes, and each clonotype was defined as a unique CDR3 amino acid sequence together with its V-J genes. Clonal expansion, Shannon diversity and CDR3 relatedness (CalcPairwiseDistances, ClusterSamples) were evaluated with VDJtools, and phylogenetic trees were built with CLCbio workbench. A clone was classed as expanded if it had 8 or more unique UMIs, a cutoff based on coefficient-of-variation modelling across technical triplicates. Using fastp at Q25 and MiXCR, TCRdb reprocessed the public reads and kept productive beta chains. Rows are combined by CDR3 protein, so each entry shows the most common genes and DNA. The V and J calls here are based on TCRdb, not the publication. The sample records around 62,000 distinct CDR3 sequences, roughly 3.7% of which are singletons. Of the sample, roughly 2.7% falls within the top ten clones.

The sample holds many counts of this clonotype. No antigen is known for it. Per-base qualities were not stored, and no clone one base away is much larger. The TCR was taken from a man aged 50 to 60 with multiple sclerosis. The chain joins TRBV7-9 to TRBJ1-1; a stretch of 7 junction bases matches TRBD1. Sequencing was carried out using PBMCs. The DNA sequence reads TGTGCCAGCAGCCCCAACTACAGGGGAATGAACACTGAAGCTTTCTTT. Translation gives CASSPNYRGMNTEAFF.